The clone carrying this T cell receptor (beta chain) showed up many times. Its antigen is not known. The read gets to within 3 residues of the CDR3 end, and the germline J gene fills in the rest. The sample comes from a study of T cell clonality in common variable immunodeficiency. Findings and limits, study-wide: In common variable immunodeficiency, TCR beta chains reportedly carried fewer deletions and N-nucleotide insertions. CVID subjects showed higher TCRbeta clonality than healthy controls.

V shed 1 base and J 3 bases; nucleotides not matched to a gene: 4. The CDR3 sequence is 16 residues long. From germline, CDR1 is MNHNS and CDR2 SASEGT. Sequenced by immunoSEQ multiplex PCR; TCRdb stores in-frame clones only, minus some. The sample has approximately 52,000 clones, none seen only once. The specimen was peripheral blood mononuclear cells. The chain couples TRBV6-1 to TRBJ2-5, with 11 bases matching TRBD2. The receptor comes from a person aged 18 to 70 in good health. The sequenced part of the CDR3 DNA is TGTGCCAGCAGTGAAGGTAGGGGACTAGCGGAAGAGACC. It yields the protein CASSEGRGLAEET. From start to end, the CDR3 is CASSEGRGLAEETQYF.